The 21 T cell receptor beta chains listed next were all sequenced from one sample in a study of post-analysis software for immune sequencing data. General study findings and limits: Higher frequency in patients than in controls was seen for roughly five TRBV segments, with TRBV5-6, TRBV5-1 and TRBV20-1 among them.

Presence of unique molecular identifiers characterized the TCR beta cDNA libraries. TCRdb itself ran the PCR reads through MiXCR, one entry per CDR3 protein. Here the sample spans about 570,000 distinct CDR3 sequences, approximately 31% being singletons. These receptors are not linked to any known antigen. The specimen was blood. The receptors were gathered from a girl aged 2-17 years with multiple sclerosis.

This chain joins TRBV9 and TRBJ2-7, with a weak D call TRBD1 (6 bases). Between the trimmed V and J ends, which lost 3 bases and 7 bases, there was a span of 14 bases. This CDR3 comprises 13 residues. Germline V CDR1 and CDR2: SGDLS, YYNGEE. The chain's CDR3 is CASSEGWGPEQYF. CDR3 coding DNA: TGTGCCAGCAGCGAGGGGTGGGGGCCTGAGCAGTACTTC. The full variable domain, completed using reference TRBV9 and TRBJ2-7, is DSGVTQTPKHLITATGQRVTLRCSPRSGDLSVYWYQQSLDQGLQFLIQYYNGEERAKGNILERFSAQQFPDLHSELNLSSLELGDSALYFCASSEGWGPEQYFGPGTRLTVT.

V is TRBV28 and J is TRBJ2-7; no reliable D call. V was pared by 2 bases and J by 2 bases, with 16 bases between. The CDR3 is 16 residues long. The germline V gene has CDR1 MDHEN and CDR2 SYDVKM. The CDR3 DNA reads as TGTGCCAGCAGTTTAGGATTACCCGTGGGGACCTACGAGCAGTACTTC. It codes for CASSLGLPVGTYEQYF.

This clonotype came up a few times. This chain uses TRBV7-9 with TRBJ1-2, with 8 bases lining up with TRBD1. Germline loops: CDR1 SEHNR, CDR2 FQNEAQ (reference sequence). This CDR3 is built from 12 residues. V was pared by 5 bases and J by 7 bases, with 3 bases of the junction left unmatched. This CDR3 is CASSRTGFGYTF. CDR3 in DNA: TGTGCCAGCAGCCGGACAGGGTTTGGCTACACCTTC.

The chain combines TRBV29-1 with TRBJ1-1; TRBD1 aligns across 7 bases. Germline V gives CDR1 SQVTM, CDR2 ANQGSEA. The V gene end was trimmed by 5 bases and the J gene end by 0 bases; junction bases not matched to a gene: 6. The CDR3 is made up of 14 amino acids. The DNA of the CDR3 is TGCAGCGTTATGGGACAGCGATTGAACACTGAAGCTTTCTTT. It translates to CSVMGQRLNTEAFF. Looking up the rest from reference TRBV29-1 and TRBJ1-1 gives the full variable domain: SAVISQKPSRDICQRGTSLTIQCQVDSQVTMMFWYRQQPGQSLTLIATANQGSEATYESGFVIDKFPISRPNLTFSTLTVSNMSPEDSSIYLCSVMGQRLNTEAFFGQGTRLTVV.

This clonotype was counted ten times or more. The chain carries TRBV10-3 and TRBJ2-7; D may be TRBD1 (5 bases). The V gene's germline CDR1 is ENHRY and CDR2 SYGVKD. This CDR3 contains 18 residues. The V end was cut by 4 bases, the J end by 2 bases, with 24 bases between. CDR3 in amino acids: CAISVPGPARGAPYEQYF. The CDR3 DNA reads TGTGCCATCAGTGTTCCAGGGCCAGCGCGCGGAGCACCCTACGAGCAGTACTTC.

The chain joins TRBV10-3 to TRBJ1-1; the D is unclear. The CDR3 contains 13 residues. Per the germline V gene, CDR1 is ENHRY and CDR2 is SYGVKD. Trimming stripped 4 bases from V and 2 bases from J, with 8 bases between. The CDR3 is CAISADTNTEAFF. The CDR3 coding sequence is TGTGCCATCAGTGCCGACACCAACACTGAAGCTTTCTTT.

There are a few counts of this clonotype. This chain uses TRBV13 with TRBJ2-7; 11 positions agree with TRBD1. The CDR3 is 16 amino acids. Germline trimming cut 4 bases from V and 4 bases from J; bases unmatched to any gene: 9. The germline V gene encodes CDR1 PRHDT and CDR2 FYEKMQ (reference sequence). The CDR3 DNA is TGTGCCAGCAGCTCGTTGGACAGGGGGCGTATGTACGAGCAGTACTTC. Its protein product is CASSSLDRGRMYEQYF. Full variable domain (remainder filled in from reference TRBV13 and TRBJ2-7): AAGVIQSPRHLIKEKRETATLKCYPIPRHDTVYWYQQGPGQDPQFLISFYEKMQSDKGSIPDRFSAQQFSDYHSELNMSSLELGDSALYFCASSSLDRGRMYEQYFGPGTRLTVT.

V and J are TRBV10-3 and TRBJ2-4, with 8 nucleotides matching TRBD2. After removal of 6 bases from V and 6 bases from J, the junction contained 4 bases not matched to a gene. The CDR3 covers 13 residues. Looked up from germline, CDR1 is ENHRY and CDR2 is SYGVKD. CDR3 residues: CAISGGAGNIQYF. The CDR3 DNA follows: TGTGCCATCAGCGGGGGGGCGGGAAACATTCAGTACTTC.

This clonotype showed up just a few times. CDR3: CASSPLQGLGGYTF. CDR3 sequence (DNA): TGTGCCAGCAGCCCACTCCAAGGGCTAGGCGGCTACACCTTC. The gene calls are TRBV11-2 and TRBJ1-2; D uncertain. V was clipped by 5 bases and J by 8 bases, with 18 bases between them. Germline values: CDR1 SGHAT, CDR2 FQNNGV. The CDR3 consists of 14 residues. Full variable domain (remainder filled in from reference TRBV11-2 and TRBJ1-2): EAGVAQSPRYKIIEKRQSVAFWCNPISGHATLYWYQQILGQGPKLLIQFQNNGVVDDSQLPKDRFSAERLKGVDSTLKIQPAKLEDSAVYLCASSPLQGLGGYTFGSGTRLTVV.

The gene calls are TRBV28 and TRBJ2-5; D is unclear. Germline V lookup: CDR1 MDHEN, CDR2 SYDVKM. The length of the CDR3 is 13 residues. Trimming took 6 bases from V and 2 from J, leaving 10 bases between them. The CDR3 here is CASRKGIQETQYF. CDR3 sequence (DNA): TGTGCCAGCAGAAAAGGGATTCAAGAGACCCAGTACTTC. Drawing the rest from reference TRBV28 and TRBJ2-5, the complete variable domain is DVKVTQSSRYLVKRTGEKVFLECVQDMDHENMFWYRQDPGLGLRLIYFSYDVKMKEKGDIPEGYSVSREKKERFSLILESASTNQTSMYLCASRKGIQETQYFGPGTRLLVL.

This clonotype occurred a few times. The chain couples TRBV12-3 or TRBV12-4 to TRBJ2-5; possibly TRBD1 for D (5 bases). CDR3 size: 13 residues. V lost 5 bases to trimming and J lost 7 bases, with 14 bases between them. The CDR3 is CASSTGSRVTQYF. In nucleotides, the CDR3 is TGTGCCAGCAGTACAGGTTCAAGAGTGACCCAGTACTTC.

This clonotype occurred a few times. V and J are TRBV7-9 and TRBJ1-1; D perhaps matches TRBD1 (5 bases). The V end was cut by 5 bases, the J end by 2 bases, with 24 bases between. The length of the CDR3 is 18 residues. Germline assignment: CDR1 SEHNR and CDR2 FQNEAQ (reference sequence). DNA of the CDR3: TGTGCCAGCAGCCCATGGGCGGGGCCCGACGAGAGTAACACTGAAGCTTTCTTT. Translating gives CASSPWAGPDESNTEAFF.

The gene calls are TRBV20-1 and TRBJ2-3, with a weak D call TRBD2 (6 bases). There are 11 residues in the CDR3. Trimming left V 6 bases short and J 9 bases short, with 13 bases between. Germline CDR1 and CDR2: DFQATT and SNEGSKA (reference sequence). CDR3 DNA sequence: TGCAGTGCGCGGGACTCCCCCACGCAGTATTTT. The encoded protein is CSARDSPTQYF.

Here the CDR3 reads CASTWDSPLYEQYF. DNA for the CDR3: TGCGCCAGCACATGGGACAGCCCCCTCTACGAGCAGTACTTC. The gene calls are TRBV5-1 and TRBJ2-7; 7 bases are a match to TRBD1. Per the germline V gene, CDR1 is SGHRS and CDR2 is YFSETQ. The V gene end was trimmed by 6 bases and the J gene end by 3 bases; junction bases not matched to a gene: 9. The CDR3 runs 14 residues.

By frequency in the sample, this clonotype is large. This rearrangement joins TRBV28 to TRBJ2-7, with D unclear. Looked up from germline, CDR1 is MDHEN and CDR2 is SYDVKM. The CDR3 covers 16 residues. V lost 5 bases to trimming and J lost 4 bases, with 21 bases between them. CDR3 protein: CASSPPGSSLSYEQYF. Here the CDR3 DNA reads TGTGCCAGCAGTCCCCCCGGGTCTTCCCTTTCATACGAGCAGTACTTC.

This rearrangement joins TRBV2 to TRBJ2-3; 9 bases map to TRBD2. The CDR3 runs 14 residues. J was trimmed by 1 base and V by 10 bases; bases with no gene match: 6. Germline V gene sequence: CDR1 SNHLY, CDR2 FYNNEI. The CDR3 sequence: CATRIAGGTDTQYF. CDR3 DNA: TGTGCCACCCGGATAGCGGGGGGCACAGATACGCAGTATTTT.

The CDR3 loop is CASSLGRGGVSSYEQFF. The CDR3 bases are TGTGCCAGCAGCTTAGGTCGGGGCGGGGTTAGCTCCTACGAGCAGTTCTTC. This chain uses TRBV11-2 with TRBJ2-7, with D perhaps matching TRBD2 (6 bases). The DNA end favors TRBJ2-1, so the J call may be wrong. Germline V gene data show CDR1 as SGHAT and CDR2 as FQNNGV. CDR3 length: 17 residues.

A few counts support this clonotype. The rearrangement joins TRBV18 to TRBJ2-5; D uncertain. Matching the DNA end better, TRBJ2-7 makes the J call doubtful. The CDR3 runs 14 residues. Germline assignment: CDR1 KGHSH and CDR2 LQKENI. The CDR3 loop reads CASSPDLAHYEQYF. For the CDR3, the DNA is TGTGCCAGCTCACCGGATTTAGCCCACTACGAGCAGTACTTC.

This chain links TRBV7-6 with TRBJ2-5; maybe TRBD2 (5 bases). CDR1 and CDR2 (germline): SGHVS, FNYEAQ. The germline V and J ends were trimmed by 5 bases and 2 bases, with 15 bases remaining between them. The CDR3 is 15 amino acids. In nucleotides, the CDR3 is TGTGCCAGCAGCATCGAACTAGAGTGGCAAGAGACCCAGTACTTC. It specifies CASSIELEWQETQYF.

This clonotype has more than one count but fewer than ten. V is TRBV20-1 and J is TRBJ2-6; no clear D. CDR3 length: 15 residues. The V end lost 6 bases, the J end lost 0 bases, and 12 bases lay between the germline ends. The germline CDR1 and CDR2 sequences are DFQATT and SNEGSKA (reference sequence). The CDR3, as DNA: TGCAGTGCATTGGATGATACCTCTGGGGCCAACGTCCTGACTTTC. It codes for CSALDDTSGANVLTF.

Only one count was recorded for this clonotype. The rearrangement uses TRBV11-2 and TRBJ2-3; a possible D gene is TRBD2 (5 bases). The CDR3 is made up of 17 amino acids. Trimming took 6 bases from V and 0 from J, leaving 19 bases between them. Germline CDR1 and CDR2: SGHAT and FQNNGV. The CDR3 is CASSSFPGSRSTDTQYF. DNA for the CDR3: TGTGCCAGCAGTTCCTTCCCGGGGAGCCGAAGCACAGATACGCAGTATTTT. The variable domain in full, with the rest retrieved from reference TRBV11-2 and TRBJ2-3, is EAGVAQSPRYKIIEKRQSVAFWCNPISGHATLYWYQQILGQGPKLLIQFQNNGVVDDSQLPKDRFSAERLKGVDSTLKIQPAKLEDSAVYLCASSSFPGSRSTDTQYFGPGTRLTVL.